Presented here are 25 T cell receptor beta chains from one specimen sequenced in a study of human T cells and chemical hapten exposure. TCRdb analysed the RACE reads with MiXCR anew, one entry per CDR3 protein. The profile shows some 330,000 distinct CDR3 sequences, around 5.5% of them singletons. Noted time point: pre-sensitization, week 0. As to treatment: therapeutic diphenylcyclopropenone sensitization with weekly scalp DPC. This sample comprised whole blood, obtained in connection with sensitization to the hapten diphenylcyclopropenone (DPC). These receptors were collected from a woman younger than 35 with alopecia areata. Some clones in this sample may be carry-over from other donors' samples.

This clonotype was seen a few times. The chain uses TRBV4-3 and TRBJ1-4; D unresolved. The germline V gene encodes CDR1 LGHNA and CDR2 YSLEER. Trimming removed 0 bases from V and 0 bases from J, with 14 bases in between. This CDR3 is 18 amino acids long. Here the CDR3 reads CASSQDDREGATNEKLFF. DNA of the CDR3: TGCGCCAGCAGCCAAGATGATCGTGAGGGAGCAACTAATGAAAAACTGTTTTTT.

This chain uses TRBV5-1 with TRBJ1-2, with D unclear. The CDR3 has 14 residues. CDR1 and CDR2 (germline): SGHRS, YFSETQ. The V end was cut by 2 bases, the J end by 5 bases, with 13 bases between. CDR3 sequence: CASSFGPPFYGYTF. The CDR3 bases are TGCGCCAGCAGCTTTGGGCCCCCCTTTTATGGCTACACCTTC. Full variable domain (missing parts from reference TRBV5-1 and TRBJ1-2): KAGVTQTPRYLIKTRGQQVTLSCSPISGHRSVSWYQQTPGQGLQFLFEYFSETQRNKGNFPGRFSGRQFSNSRSEMNVSTLELGDSALYLCASSFGPPFYGYTFGSGTRLTVV.

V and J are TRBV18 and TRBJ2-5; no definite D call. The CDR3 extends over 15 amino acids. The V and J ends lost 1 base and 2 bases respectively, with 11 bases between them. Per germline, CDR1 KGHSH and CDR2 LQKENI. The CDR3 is CASSPQAGSQETQYF. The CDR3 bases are TGTGCCAGCTCACCACAAGCAGGTTCTCAAGAGACCCAGTACTTC. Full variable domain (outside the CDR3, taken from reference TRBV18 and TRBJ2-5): NAGVMQNPRHLVRRRGQEARLRCSPMKGHSHVYWYRQLPEEGLKFMVYLQKENIIDESGMPKERFSAEFPKEGPSILRIQQVVRGDSAAYFCASSPQAGSQETQYFGPGTRLLVL.

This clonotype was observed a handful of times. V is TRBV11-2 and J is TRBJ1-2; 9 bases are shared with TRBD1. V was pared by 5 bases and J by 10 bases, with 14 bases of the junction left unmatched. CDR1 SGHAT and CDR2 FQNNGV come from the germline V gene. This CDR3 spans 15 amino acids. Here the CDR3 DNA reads TGTGCCAGCAGCAGCTCCGACAGGGGGAGTCTCCCCTACACCTTC. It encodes CASSSSDRGSLPYTF.

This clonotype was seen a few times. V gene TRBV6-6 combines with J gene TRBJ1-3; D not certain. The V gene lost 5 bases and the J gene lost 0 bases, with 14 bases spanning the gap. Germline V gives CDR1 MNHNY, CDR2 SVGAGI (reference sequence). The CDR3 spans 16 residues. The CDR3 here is CASSPRLSSSGNTIYF. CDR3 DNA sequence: TGTGCCAGCAGTCCCCGCCTGTCCAGCTCTGGAAACACCATATATTTT.

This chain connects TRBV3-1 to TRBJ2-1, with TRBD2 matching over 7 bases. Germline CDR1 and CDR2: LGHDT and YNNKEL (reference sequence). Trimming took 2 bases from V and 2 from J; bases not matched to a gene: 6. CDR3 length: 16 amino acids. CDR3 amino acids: CASSQLREGPYNEQFF. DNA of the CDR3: TGTGCCAGCAGCCAACTTAGGGAGGGTCCCTACAATGAGCAGTTCTTC.

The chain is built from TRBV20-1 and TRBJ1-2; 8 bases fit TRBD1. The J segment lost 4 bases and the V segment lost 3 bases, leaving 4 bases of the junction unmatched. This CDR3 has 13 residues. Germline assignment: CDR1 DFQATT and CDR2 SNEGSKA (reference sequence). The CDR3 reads CSASRDRLYGYTF. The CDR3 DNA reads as TGCAGTGCTAGCCGGGACAGGCTCTATGGCTACACCTTC.

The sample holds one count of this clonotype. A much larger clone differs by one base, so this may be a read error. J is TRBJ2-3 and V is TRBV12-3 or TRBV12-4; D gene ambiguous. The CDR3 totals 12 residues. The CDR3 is CACSFFPDTQYF. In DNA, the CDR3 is TGTGCCTGCAGTTTTTTTCCAGATACGCAGTATTTT.

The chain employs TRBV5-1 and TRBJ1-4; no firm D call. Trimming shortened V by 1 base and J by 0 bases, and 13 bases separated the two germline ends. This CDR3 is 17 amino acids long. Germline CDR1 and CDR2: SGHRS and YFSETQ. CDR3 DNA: TGCGCCAGCAGCTTGAGTGCGGCGGGCCCAACTAATGAAAAACTGTTTTTT. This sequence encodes CASSLSAAGPTNEKLFF.

The CDR3 DNA sequence: TGTGCCAGCAGTTTATCGTTGAGCACTGAAGCTTTCTTT. Protein: CASSLSLSTEAFF. The chain couples TRBV27 to TRBJ1-1; no firm D call. The V end lost 0 bases, the J end lost 4 bases, and 6 bases lay between the germline ends. CDR1 and CDR2 (germline): MNHEY, SMNVEV (reference sequence). The CDR3 extends over 13 amino acids.

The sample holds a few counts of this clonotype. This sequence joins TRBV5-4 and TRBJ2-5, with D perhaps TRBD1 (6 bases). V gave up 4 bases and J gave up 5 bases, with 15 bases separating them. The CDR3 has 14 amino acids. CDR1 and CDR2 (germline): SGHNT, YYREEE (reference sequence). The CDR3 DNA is TGTGCCAGCAGCGTACAGGGTTCCTCGGAGACCCAGTACTTC. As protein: CASSVQGSSETQYF.

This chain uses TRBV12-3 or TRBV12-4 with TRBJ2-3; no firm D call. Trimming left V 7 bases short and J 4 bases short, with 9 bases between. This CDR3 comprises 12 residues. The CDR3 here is CASNPNADTQYF. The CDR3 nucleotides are TGTGCCAGCAACCCCAACGCAGATACGCAGTATTTT.

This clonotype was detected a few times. The CDR3 DNA sequence: TGTGCCACCCGAAGAGGGACAGGGAACACCGGGGAGCTGTTTTTT. Its translation is CATRRGTGNTGELFF. The chain has TRBV7-3 and TRBJ2-2; 8 nucleotides align to TRBD1. Trimming removed 10 bases from V and 1 base from J; junction bases left unmatched: 8. Germline V gene data show CDR1 as SGHTA and CDR2 as FQGTGA. The CDR3 is 15 amino acids.

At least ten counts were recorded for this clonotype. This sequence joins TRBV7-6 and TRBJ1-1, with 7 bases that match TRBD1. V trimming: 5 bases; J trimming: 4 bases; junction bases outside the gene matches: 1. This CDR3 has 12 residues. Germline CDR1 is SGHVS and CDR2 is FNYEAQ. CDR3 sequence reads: CASSNRGTEAFF. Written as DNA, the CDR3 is TGTGCCAGCAGCAACAGGGGCACTGAAGCTTTCTTT.

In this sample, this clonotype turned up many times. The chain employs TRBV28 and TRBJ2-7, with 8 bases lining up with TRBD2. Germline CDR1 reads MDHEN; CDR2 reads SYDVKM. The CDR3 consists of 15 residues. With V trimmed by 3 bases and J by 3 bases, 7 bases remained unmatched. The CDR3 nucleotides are TGTGCCAGCAGTTTGACAGGCGGGACTAGCTACGAGCAGTACTTC. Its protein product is CASSLTGGTSYEQYF.

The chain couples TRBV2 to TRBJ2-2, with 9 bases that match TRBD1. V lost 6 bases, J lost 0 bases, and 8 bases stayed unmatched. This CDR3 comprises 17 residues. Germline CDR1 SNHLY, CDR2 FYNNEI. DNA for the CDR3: TGTGCCAGCAGCTGGGACAGGGAGGCCCCGAACACCGGGGAGCTGTTTTTT. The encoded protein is CASSWDREAPNTGELFF.

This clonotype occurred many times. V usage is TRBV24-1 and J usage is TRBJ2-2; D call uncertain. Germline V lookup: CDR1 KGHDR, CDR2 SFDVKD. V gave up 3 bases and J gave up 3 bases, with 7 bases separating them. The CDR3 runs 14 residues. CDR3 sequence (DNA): TGTGCCACCAGTGATATAGGAGACACCGGGGAGCTGTTTTTT. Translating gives CATSDIGDTGELFF.

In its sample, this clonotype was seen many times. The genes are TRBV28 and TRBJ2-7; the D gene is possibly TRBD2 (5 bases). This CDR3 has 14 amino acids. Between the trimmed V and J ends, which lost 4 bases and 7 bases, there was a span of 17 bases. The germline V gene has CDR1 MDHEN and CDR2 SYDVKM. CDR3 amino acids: CASSSIIGGNEQYF. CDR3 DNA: TGTGCCAGCAGTTCAATTATTGGAGGAAATGAGCAGTACTTC.

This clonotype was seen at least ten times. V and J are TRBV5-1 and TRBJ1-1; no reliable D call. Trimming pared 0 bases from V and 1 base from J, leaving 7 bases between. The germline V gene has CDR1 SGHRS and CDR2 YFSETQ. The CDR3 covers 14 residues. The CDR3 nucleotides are TGCGCCAGCAGCTTGGGGCTCAGGAACACTGAAGCTTTCTTT. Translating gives CASSLGLRNTEAFF. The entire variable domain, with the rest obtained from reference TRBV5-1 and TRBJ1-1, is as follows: KAGVTQTPRYLIKTRGQQVTLSCSPISGHRSVSWYQQTPGQGLQFLFEYFSETQRNKGNFPGRFSGRQFSNSRSEMNVSTLELGDSALYLCASSLGLRNTEAFFGQGTRLTVV.

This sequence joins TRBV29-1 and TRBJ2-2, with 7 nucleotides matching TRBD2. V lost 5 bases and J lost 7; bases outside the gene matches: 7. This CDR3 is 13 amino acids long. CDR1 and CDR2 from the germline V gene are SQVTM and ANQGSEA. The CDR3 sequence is CSVPLSGGGELFF. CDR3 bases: TGCAGCGTTCCCCTTTCGGGGGGCGGGGAGCTGTTTTTT.

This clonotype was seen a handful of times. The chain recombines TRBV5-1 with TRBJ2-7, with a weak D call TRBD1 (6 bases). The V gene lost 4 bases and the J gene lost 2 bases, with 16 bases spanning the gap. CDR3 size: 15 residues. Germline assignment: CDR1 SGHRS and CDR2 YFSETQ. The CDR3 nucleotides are TGCGCCAGCAGCCGGCCCGACAGGTCAGCCTACGAGCAGTACTTC. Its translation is CASSRPDRSAYEQYF.

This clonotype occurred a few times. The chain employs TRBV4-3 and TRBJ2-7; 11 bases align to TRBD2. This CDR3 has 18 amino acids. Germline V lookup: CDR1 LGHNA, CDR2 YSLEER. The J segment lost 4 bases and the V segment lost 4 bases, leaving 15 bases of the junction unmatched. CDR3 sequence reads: CASSLEYLAGGLRYEQYF. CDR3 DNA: TGCGCCAGCAGCCTAGAATACTTAGCGGGGGGGCTGAGGTACGAGCAGTACTTC.

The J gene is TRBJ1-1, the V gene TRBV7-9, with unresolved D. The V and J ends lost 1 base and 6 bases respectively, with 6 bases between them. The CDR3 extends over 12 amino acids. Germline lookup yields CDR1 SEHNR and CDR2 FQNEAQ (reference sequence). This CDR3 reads CASSLGLPEAFF. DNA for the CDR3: TGTGCCAGCAGCTTAGGACTGCCTGAAGCTTTCTTT.

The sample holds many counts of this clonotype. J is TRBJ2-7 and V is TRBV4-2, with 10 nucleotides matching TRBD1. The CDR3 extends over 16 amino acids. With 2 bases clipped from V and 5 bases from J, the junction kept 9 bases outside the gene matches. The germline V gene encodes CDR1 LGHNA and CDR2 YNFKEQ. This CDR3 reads CASSQPPGQGSHEQYF. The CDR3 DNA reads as TGTGCCAGCAGCCAACCGCCGGGACAGGGGTCCCACGAGCAGTACTTC.

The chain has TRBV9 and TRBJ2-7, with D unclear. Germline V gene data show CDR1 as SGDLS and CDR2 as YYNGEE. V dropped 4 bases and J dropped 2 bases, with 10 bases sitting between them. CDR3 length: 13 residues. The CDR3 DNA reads TGTGCCAGCAGCCCTGATCTAGCCTACGAGCAGTACTTC. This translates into CASSPDLAYEQYF.